Listed here are 16 T cell receptor beta chains from one sample, sequenced in a study of post-analysis software for immune sequencing data (dated by TCRdb to 2013 to 2016). Library preparation used PCR. TCRdb lists the instrument as Illumina HiSeq 2500. Unique molecular identifiers were incorporated into TCR beta cDNA libraries to reduce PCR and sequencing biases. TCRdb cleaned the public reads at Q25 with fastp, built clones with MiXCR and kept in-frame beta chains. When rows share a CDR3 protein, they turn into one entry using the most common DNA and genes. The sample table contains some 370,000 distinct CDR3 sequences; only one count was recorded for less than 35% of them. The ten largest clones capture 13% of the sample. These TCRs are of unknown antigen specificity. General findings and caveats noted by the study authors: Four or five TRBV segments, including TRBV5-6, TRBV5-1 and TRBV20-1, were significantly more frequent in patients than controls.

The sample taken for sequencing was blood. These receptors came from a girl under 18 with multiple sclerosis.

The chain has TRBV29-1 and TRBJ2-1; either TRBD1 or TRBD2 may supply D (5 bases each). Trimming left V 4 bases short and J 1 base short, with 17 bases between. The CDR3 runs to 16 residues. Germline V gene data show CDR1 as SQVTM and CDR2 as ANQGSEA. The CDR3 DNA follows: TGCAGCGTTGCCCAGGTGGGGGAAAGGTCCTACAATGAGCAGTTCTTC. Translation: CSVAQVGERSYNEQFF.

This rearrangement joins TRBV7-8 to TRBJ1-1; D is uncertain. V shed 0 bases and J shed 1 base, with 9 bases lying between them. Germline V gene sequence: CDR1 SGHVS, CDR2 FQNEAQ. The CDR3 contains 15 residues. Here the CDR3 reads CASSLAVWENTEAFF. CDR3 coding DNA: TGTGCCAGCAGCTTAGCGGTTTGGGAGAACACTGAAGCTTTCTTT.

This clonotype came up many times. The chain employs TRBV29-1 and TRBJ2-1; D is undetermined. This CDR3 region has 9 residues. The V gene lost 4 bases and the J gene lost 9 bases, with 4 bases spanning the gap. Looked up from germline, CDR1 is SQVTM and CDR2 is ANQGSEA. CDR3 nucleotide sequence: TGCAGCGTTGGTGGTGAGCAGTTCTTC. Its protein is CSVGGEQFF.

This chain links TRBV15 with TRBJ2-3; D unresolved. In germline, CDR1 is LNHNV, CDR2 YYDKDF (reference sequence). The CDR3 consists of 14 residues. Trimming removed 7 bases at V and 4 bases at J, with 15 bases between. In DNA form, the CDR3 reads TGTGCCACCAAAGTCCGGCCTGGCGCAGATACGCAGTATTTT. Translation: CATKVRPGADTQYF.

This clonotype came up a few times. The chain employs TRBV20-1 and TRBJ1-5, with D possibly TRBD1 on 6 matching bases. Germline loops: CDR1 DFQATT, CDR2 SNEGSKA (reference sequence). V shed 1 base and J shed 4 bases, with 14 bases lying between them. This CDR3 has 15 residues. DNA for the CDR3: TGCAGTGCTAGAGTTCCTGGGACATCGAATCAGCCCCAGCATTTT. Translated: CSARVPGTSNQPQHF.

In its sample, this clonotype was seen a few times. The chain employs TRBV11-1 and TRBJ2-4; tentative D call: TRBD1 (6 bases). This CDR3 region has 13 residues. Trimming cost V 7 bases and J 8 bases, with 15 bases left between them. The germline gives CDR1 SGHAT, CDR2 FQDESV (reference sequence). The CDR3 region is CASTSWPGDIQYF. The CDR3 region has the DNA TGTGCCAGCACCTCGTGGCCAGGGGACATTCAGTACTTC.

The table lists this clonotype with a count of one. The J gene is TRBJ2-7, the V gene TRBV6-6; D might be TRBD1 or TRBD2, each matching 5 bases. Germline V gives CDR1 MNHNY, CDR2 SVGAGI (reference sequence). The V end lost 4 bases, the J end lost 6 bases, and 19 bases lay between the germline ends. This CDR3 spans 15 amino acids. The DNA for the CDR3 is TGTGCCAGCAGTTCGCCGATGGGACCCGGTGGCGAGCAGTACTTC. This codes for CASSSPMGPGGEQYF.

This chain links TRBV6-1 with TRBJ1-2; 8 nucleotides match TRBD1. Trimming cost V 5 bases and J 0 bases; bases outside gene matches: 14. Per germline, CDR1 MNHNS and CDR2 SASEGT. This CDR3 has 18 amino acids. CDR3 DNA: TGTGCCAGCAGTCCCCTTGCGACAGGGGAGGAGGCTAACTATGGCTACACCTTC. This sequence encodes CASSPLATGEEANYGYTF.

This clonotype was observed a few times. This rearrangement joins TRBV12-3 or TRBV12-4 to TRBJ2-3; weak D call: TRBD1 (8 bases). V was cut by 6 bases and J by 6 bases, with 19 bases left in between. The CDR3 totals 15 residues. CDR3 residues: CASSPGGGGWDTQYF. CDR3 bases: TGTGCCAGCAGCCCAGGGGGCGGGGGCTGGGATACGCAGTATTTT.

This rearrangement joins TRBV18 to TRBJ1-4, with 7 positions matching TRBD1. The germline CDR1 and CDR2 sequences are KGHSH and LQKENI. CDR3 length equals 14 residues. Trimming removed 4 bases from V and 8 bases from J; junction bases left unmatched: 7. CDR3 in amino acids: CASSQTGNSEKLFF. CDR3 DNA: TGTGCCAGCTCACAGACAGGGAACTCCGAAAAACTGTTTTTT.

The chain joins TRBV21-1 to TRBJ2-7. TRBV21-1 is labeled a pseudogene. This CDR3 is 14 amino acids long. The CDR3 DNA reads TGTGCCAGCAGCAAAAGGAGTCAGAACTACGAGCAGTACTTC. It yields the protein CASSKRSQNYEQYF.

J is TRBJ1-1 and V is TRBV2; 8 positions match TRBD1. From germline, CDR1 is SNHLY and CDR2 FYNNEI. There are 14 residues in the CDR3. V trimming: 2 bases; J trimming: 6 bases; junction bases outside the gene matches: 5. The CDR3 loop reads CASSEQGQDAEAFF. The DNA for the CDR3 is TGTGCCAGCAGTGAACAGGGACAGGATGCTGAAGCTTTCTTT.

This clonotype appeared once. The conserved final phenylalanine or tryptophan is absent from the CDR3, which likely points to a read error. The gene calls are TRBV2 and TRBJ2-3; possibly TRBD1 for D (5 bases). Per germline, CDR1 SNHLY and CDR2 FYNNEI. With 11 bases removed from V and 1 base from J, the gap between germline ends came to 16 bases. The CDR3 covers 14 residues. CDR3 region: CAGLTSTGTDTQYV. Written as DNA, the CDR3 is TGTGCCGGCCTCACCTCGACAGGCACAGATACGCAGTATGTT.

This clonotype was recorded a few times. The rearrangement links TRBV6-7 to TRBJ2-5; weak D call: TRBD1 (6 bases). The closer fit of TRBJ2-7 to the DNA end suggests the J call may be wrong. TRBV6-7 falls under the ORF class, with uncertain function. This CDR3 has 14 amino acids. The CDR3 loop reads CASSYLDSSYEQYF. The DNA of the CDR3 is TGTGCCAGCAGTTACCTGGACAGTTCCTACGAGCAGTACTTC.

The chain's CDR3 is CASSQEVLAGPYGYTF. The CDR3 DNA follows: TGCGCCAGCAGCCAAGAAGTGTTGGCAGGTCCCTATGGCTACACCTTC. The chain couples TRBV4-1 to TRBJ1-2; D is unresolved. Germline loops: CDR1 MGHRA, CDR2 YSYEKL. The CDR3 is 16 amino acids. V was shortened by 0 bases and J by 4 bases, with 15 bases between the two germline ends.

This chain links TRBV4-2 with TRBJ2-1; D possibly corresponds to TRBD2 (6 bases). Trimming pared 1 base from V and 2 bases from J, leaving 15 bases between. The CDR3 is made up of 17 amino acids. Germline CDR1 LGHNA, CDR2 YNFKEQ. Here the CDR3 reads CASSQGPGGVTYNEQFF. In nucleotides, the CDR3 is TGTGCCAGCAGCCAAGGCCCGGGCGGGGTAACCTACAATGAGCAGTTCTTC.